Listed below are T cell receptor beta chains from one sample, sequenced in a study of cytomegalovirus exposure and HLA in healthy donors. Method: immunoSEQ multiplex PCR; TCRdb's copy keeps in-frame clones and lacks some. The sample includes about 140,000 clones, about three quarters seen only once; the top ten take roughly 1.2%. What was sequenced was PBMCs. The receptors derive from a male donor in good health and CMV-seropositive. CDR3s include the opening cysteine and the closing phenylalanine or tryptophan. D genes are given only for firm matches. Where a row states a size, it is once, few, many or the class of an expanded clone; other rows omit it.

v_gene	j_gene	abundance	d_gene	CDR3aa	CDR3nt
TRBV7-8	TRBJ1-2	.	.	CASSPDSTNYGYTF	TGTGCCAGCAGCCCGGACAGCACTAACTATGGCTACACCTTC
TRBV19	TRBJ1-1	.	.	CASSPQTGTEAFF	TGTGCCAGTAGTCCCCAGACGGGGACTGAAGCTTTCTTT
TRBV4-1	TRBJ1-2	.	.	CASSRIPGANYGYTF	TGCGCCAGCAGCCGAATCCCGGGAGCTAACTATGGCTACACCTTC
TRBV18	TRBJ1-5	.	TRBD1	CASSPPGTGAKNNQPQHF	TGTGCCAGCTCACCACCCGGGACAGGGGCGAAGAACAATCAGCCCCAGCATTTT
TRBV10-1	TRBJ2-7	.	TRBD2	CASSEPTSGRSDEQYF	TGCGCCAGCAGTGAGCCGACTAGCGGGAGATCGGACGAGCAGTACTTC
TRBV9	TRBJ2-3	.	.	CASSGASDLSTDTQYF	TGTGCCAGCAGCGGTGCAAGCGACCTAAGCACAGATACGCAGTATTTT
TRBV2	TRBJ1-2	.	.	CASSAQGTNYGYTF	TGTGCCAGCAGCGCGCAGGGAACCAACTATGGCTACACCTTC
TRBV5-1	TRBJ1-2	.	.	CASSLGQAANYGYTF	TGCGCCAGCAGCTTGGGACAGGCCGCTAACTATGGCTACACCTTC
TRBV6-1	TRBJ2-1	.	.	CASSDQGGIYNEQFF	TGTGCCAGCAGTGACCAGGGCGGTATCTACAATGAGCAGTTCTTC
TRBV28	TRBJ2-5	.	TRBD2	CASSQGLAGGFQETQYF	TGTGCCAGCAGCCAGGGACTAGCGGGAGGGTTCCAAGAGACCCAGTACTTC
TRBV5-3	TRBJ1-2	.	.	CARSLRQGGFNYGYTF	TGTGCCAGAAGCTTGAGGCAAGGAGGGTTTAACTATGGCTACACCTTC
TRBV6-1	TRBJ2-7	.	TRBD1	CASKRGQGLYEQYF	TGTGCCAGCAAGAGGGGACAGGGGCTCTACGAGCAGTACTTC
TRBV2	TRBJ2-2	.	.	CASSEYLGRSTGELFF	TGTGCCAGCAGTGAATATTTAGGCCGGAGTACCGGGGAGCTGTTTTTT
TRBV5-1	TRBJ2-1	few	TRBD2	CASSGTSHNEQFF	TGCGCCAGCAGCGGGACTAGCCACAATGAGCAGTTCTTC
TRBV25-1	TRBJ1-5	.	TRBD1	CASNDGTGSNQPQHF	TGTGCCAGCAACGATGGGACAGGTAGCAATCAGCCCCAGCATTTT
TRBV5-6	TRBJ1-1	.	.	CASSFSRNTEAFF	TGTGCCAGCAGCTTCTCCAGGAACACTGAAGCTTTCTTT
TRBV19	TRBJ2-1	once	TRBD2	CASSIMGGTSGGAYNEQFF	TGTGCCAGTAGTATAATGGGCGGGACTAGCGGGGGGGCCTACAATGAGCAGTTCTTC
TRBV5-1	TRBJ2-7	.	.	CASSSGTIGYEQYF	TGCGCCAGCAGCTCCGGGACAATCGGCTACGAGCAGTACTTC
TRBV7-3	TRBJ2-7	.	TRBD2	CASSLNGGLAGPEYF	TGTGCCAGCAGCCTTAATGGGGGACTAGCGGGACCGGAGTACTTC
TRBV7-2	TRBJ2-3	.	TRBD2	CASSLVAGARGDTQYF	TGTGCCAGCAGCTTGGTAGCGGGGGCGCGGGGGGATACGCAGTATTTT
TRBV2	TRBJ1-2	.	TRBD1	CASSVTGNGYTF	TGTGCCAGCAGTGTGACAGGGAATGGCTACACCTTC
TRBV19	TRBJ2-1	.	TRBD2	CASSMSSGGRYNEQFF	TGTGCCAGTAGTATGTCTAGCGGGGGGAGGTACAATGAGCAGTTCTTC
TRBV13	TRBJ2-5	.	.	CASSFSETYQETQYF	TGTGCCAGCAGCTTCTCAGAAACCTACCAAGAGACCCAGTACTTC
TRBV7-9	TRBJ2-5	.	.	CASSQKLPSETQYF	TGTGCCAGCAGCCAAAAACTGCCATCTGAGACCCAGTACTTC
TRBV5-4	TRBJ1-5	.	TRBD1	CASSLDGQGGNQPQHF	TGTGCCAGCAGCCTTGATGGACAGGGCGGGAATCAGCCCCAGCATTTT
TRBV6-6	TRBJ2-7	.	TRBD1	CASSYPGQGAREQYF	TGTGCCAGCAGTTACCCGGGACAGGGGGCAAGGGAGCAGTACTTC
TRBV4-1	TRBJ1-6	.	.	CASSHTESGNSPLHF	TGCGCCAGCAGCCACACAGAATCTGGGAATTCACCCCTCCACTTT
TRBV28	TRBJ2-7	.	TRBD1	CASSPLGQGSSYEQYF	TGTGCCAGCAGTCCCCTGGGACAGGGGTCCTCCTACGAGCAGTACTTC
TRBV11-2	TRBJ2-1	.	.	CASSQAGKYNEQFF	TGTGCCAGCAGCCAGGCCGGGAAATACAATGAGCAGTTCTTC
TRBV7-2	TRBJ1-6	.	TRBD1	CASSFTDRGNSPLHF	TGTGCCAGCAGCTTCACCGACAGGGGTAATTCACCCCTCCACTTT